This entry features one T cell receptor (beta chain) sequence. These data originate in a study of blood T cell repertoires in COVID-19. Trimming removed 4 bases at V and 1 base at J, with 17 bases between. Germline lookup yields CDR1 MNHNS and CDR2 SASEGT. This CDR3 contains 17 residues. Study processing details: Amplification of reference gene primers was used by the study to estimate nucleated cell counts. The protocol was immunoSEQ multiplex PCR, while the TCRdb copy is restricted to in-frame clones and leaves out a portion. V and J calls and clone size are those listed in that table; D and trimming were worked out from the DNA. In the table there are tens of thousands of clones, roughly 82% of which are singletons.

The receptor comes from a woman aged 80 or older with acute or convalescent COVID-19. The chain combines TRBV6-1 with TRBJ1-3, with D possibly being TRBD1 (5 bases). Sequenced sample: peripheral blood. The CDR3 region is CASSGVRRGLSGNTIYF. The CDR3 region has the DNA TGTGCCAGCAGTGGAGTGCGACGGGGACTGTCTGGAAACACCATATATTTT.